One sample yielded the 15 T cell receptor beta chains listed below, sequenced in a study of identical twins. TCRdb itself ran the 5' RACE reads through MiXCR, one entry per CDR3 protein. In the table there are some 440,000 distinct CDR3 sequences, roughly a quarter of which are singletons. These data also formed part of another study, on T cells expressing NK-cell markers.

Sequenced input: CD4+ T cells sorted from blood. These receptors were collected from a woman aged 18-29 years in good health.

The V and J genes are TRBV6-1 and TRBJ1-2; weak D call: TRBD1 (6 bases). The V end lost 8 bases, the J end lost 6 bases, and 13 bases lay between the germline ends. The CDR3 totals 12 residues. Germline CDR1 reads MNHNS; CDR2 reads SASEGT. CDR3 sequence reads: CASGLYRDGYTF. DNA of the CDR3: TGTGCCAGCGGCTTATACAGGGATGGCTACACCTTC.

This rearrangement joins TRBV11-1 to TRBJ1-1; D might be TRBD1 (5 bases). Germline V lookup: CDR1 SGHAT, CDR2 FQDESV (reference sequence). With 5 bases removed from V and 0 bases from J, the gap between germline ends came to 16 bases. The CDR3 extends over 16 amino acids. This CDR3 is CASSPWGEGMNTEAFF. The CDR3 DNA reads as TGTGCCAGCAGCCCGTGGGGCGAGGGGATGAACACTGAAGCTTTCTTT.

The chain is built from TRBV5-1 and TRBJ2-6; 8 bases agree with TRBD2. CDR3 length: 19 residues. Germline CDR1 reads SGHRS; CDR2 reads YFSETQ. The J segment lost 0 bases and the V segment lost 1 base, leaving 9 bases of the junction unmatched. CDR3: CASSLQLSGTYSGANVLTF. DNA for the CDR3: TGCGCCAGCAGCTTGCAGCTTAGCGGGACCTACTCTGGGGCCAACGTCCTGACTTTC.

J is TRBJ2-1 and V is TRBV20-1, with 7 bases matching TRBD2. This CDR3 comprises 14 residues. The germline CDR1 and CDR2 sequences are DFQATT and SNEGSKA (reference sequence). The V segment lost 1 base and the J segment 9 bases; nucleotides outside the gene matches: 9. This CDR3 is CSARGFGGGSEQFF. The CDR3 bases are TGCAGTGCTAGAGGCTTCGGGGGAGGGAGTGAGCAGTTCTTC.

This clonotype has a handful of counts. The gene calls are TRBV10-3 and TRBJ2-2; the D gene is possibly TRBD2 (6 bases). From germline, CDR1 is ENHRY and CDR2 SYGVKD. V shed 6 bases and J shed 3 bases, with 8 bases lying between them. This CDR3 has 13 amino acids. DNA for the CDR3: TGTGCCATCAGCGGGAGTCACACCGGGGAGCTGTTTTTT. This encodes CAISGSHTGELFF.

The rearrangement uses TRBV6-4 and TRBJ2-2; maybe TRBD1 (6 bases). Germline CDR1 reads MRHNA; CDR2 reads SNTAGT. The CDR3 consists of 13 residues. V lost 2 bases and J 9 bases, leaving 10 bases between the germline ends. The CDR3, as DNA: TGTGCCAGCAGTGACGGGGGACACCGGGAGCTGTTTTTT. Amino acids: CASSDGGHRELFF.

This chain uses TRBV9 with TRBJ2-3, with D hard to call. V lost 0 bases, J lost 6 bases, and 11 bases lay in between. Germline V gives CDR1 SGDLS, CDR2 YYNGEE. The CDR3 runs 14 residues. CDR3 nucleotide sequence: TGTGCCAGCAGCGTAGTAGGATCTATCGATACGCAGTATTTT. This gives the protein CASSVVGSIDTQYF.

The chain recombines TRBV7-3 with TRBJ1-1, with D unresolved. This CDR3 has 13 residues. Germline CDR1 and CDR2: SGHTA and FQGTGA. Between the trimmed V and J ends, which lost 3 bases and 3 bases, there was a span of 8 bases. The CDR3 sequence is CASSFGEYTEAFF. The CDR3 nucleotides read TGTGCCAGCAGCTTTGGGGAATACACTGAAGCTTTCTTT.

This chain links TRBV20-1 with TRBJ1-1, with 7 positions matching TRBD1. The CDR3 is 10 amino acids. J lost 14 bases, V lost 5 bases, and 8 bases had no gene match. In germline, CDR1 is DFQATT, CDR2 SNEGSKA (reference sequence). The CDR3 here is CSAWDSGLFF. The CDR3 coding sequence is TGCAGTGCTTGGGACAGTGGATTGTTCTTT.

This clonotype occurred a few times. J is TRBJ1-2 and V is TRBV6-5; D uncertain. Germline CDR1 reads MNHEY; CDR2 reads SVGAGI. CDR3 length: 12 residues. The V and J ends lost 6 bases and 13 bases respectively, with 18 bases between them. The CDR3 DNA reads TGTGCCAGCAGCCCCCGGTGGAGTGAATTCACCTTC. This codes for CASSPRWSEFTF.

The genes are TRBV30 and TRBJ2-7; perhaps D is TRBD1 or TRBD2 (5 bases each). The CDR3 consists of 13 residues. Germline V lookup: CDR1 GTSNPN, CDR2 SVGIG (reference sequence). V dropped 7 bases and J dropped 3 bases, with 16 bases sitting between them. The CDR3 DNA sequence: TGTGCCTCCGGACTGGGACCCGTCTACGAGCAGTACTTC. It yields the protein CASGLGPVYEQYF.

This chain uses TRBV25-1 with TRBJ1-1, with 7 nucleotides matching TRBD1. V lost 2 bases to trimming and J lost 5 bases; unmatched junction nucleotides: 5. Germline V gene data show CDR1 as MGHDK and CDR2 as SYGVNS. This CDR3 is built from 14 residues. The CDR3 DNA reads TGTGCCAGCAGTGAAGAGCAGGGGGTAACTGAAGCTTTCTTT. Its protein product is CASSEEQGVTEAFF.

This clonotype was seen only once. The chain joins TRBV5-1 to TRBJ2-7; 10 bases are shared with TRBD1. This CDR3 has 13 amino acids. The germline CDR1 and CDR2 sequences are SGHRS and YFSETQ. V trimming: 3 bases; J trimming: 5 bases; junction bases outside the gene matches: 2. CDR3 sequence (DNA): TGCGCCAGCAGCTCGGACAGGGGGAACGAGCAGTACTTC. Residues: CASSSDRGNEQYF.

This chain uses TRBV7-6 with TRBJ2-7; TRBD2 agrees at 12 bases. V lost 5 bases, J lost 3 bases, and 2 bases stayed unmatched. CDR1 and CDR2 (germline): SGHVS, FNYEAQ. There are 14 residues in the CDR3. The CDR3 region is CASSQGLAGYEQYF. The CDR3, as DNA: TGTGCCAGCAGCCAGGGACTAGCGGGCTACGAGCAGTACTTC.

V usage is TRBV25-1 and J usage is TRBJ2-5, with D unclear. V was shortened by 0 bases and J by 4 bases, with 9 bases between the two germline ends. Germline-derived CDR1 and CDR2 are MGHDK and SYGVNS. The CDR3 totals 14 residues. CDR3 sequence: CASSEYGSGETQYF. The CDR3 DNA reads TGTGCCAGCAGTGAATACGGGTCGGGAGAGACCCAGTACTTC.